One sample yielded the 28 T cell receptor delta chains listed below, sequenced in a study of γδ T cells in repeated Plasmodium falciparum infection. Vgamma9/Vdelta2+ and Vdelta2-negative gammadelta T cells were flow-sorted from PBMC for bulk sequencing. With CATT, TCRdb re-called clones from the multiplex PCR reads. Here the sample spans 50,000 or so delta-chain clones, 1.6% being singletons. Sequencing was done on a sample of gamma-delta T cells from blood. The source of these receptors is a pool of human donors (malaria-infected and uninfected, not separated).

As regards this clone: A far larger clone is just one base off, so this is likely a read error. The same CDR3 arises from other DNA sequences in this sample as well. The gene calls are TRDV1 and TRDJ1; TRDD3 matches at 8 bases. Matching the DNA to germline supplied the J gene, which TCRdb does not give. CDR1 and CDR2 (germline): TSWWSYY, QGS. Unmatched junction bases numbered 24, after V lost 4 bases and J lost 2 bases. CDR3 length equals 21 residues. The CDR3 DNA follows: TGTGCTCTTGGGGCCCCTCCTAGCGTTCCTCCCGTACTGGGGGTTACCGATAAACTCATCTTT. This encodes CALGAPPSVPPVLGVTDKLIF.

This clone has a handful of counts. It is likely a read error: a sequence one base away is far more abundant. The sample holds other DNA sequences that translate to the same CDR3. V is TRDV1 and J is TRDJ1; tentative D call: TRDD3 (5 bases). The J gene, not given by TCRdb, was assigned here from a germline match of the nucleotide sequence. The CDR3 covers 24 residues. Germline V gene sequence: CDR1 TSWWSYY, CDR2 QGS. V was pared by 1 base and J by 5 bases, with 41 bases between. CDR3 in DNA: TGTGCTCTTGGGGAACGTATGGGCCACATACGCGGGGTCTGTAATCCGAACGCGTCGGATAAACTCATCTTT. Amino acids: CALGERMGHIRGVCNPNASDKLIF.

This clone rates as medium-sized. Other DNA sequences in the sample encode the same CDR3. The chain uses TRDV1 and TRDJ1; D call uncertain. CDR3 length equals 12 residues. The germline V gene has CDR1 TSWWSYY and CDR2 QGS. V was clipped by 2 bases and J by 6 bases, with 7 bases between them. CDR3 coding DNA: TGTGCTCTTGGGGAATTGCGGTATAAACTCATCTTT. It is translated as CALGELRYKLIF.

The chain carries TRDV1 and TRDJ1, with 10 nucleotides matching TRDD3. Unmatched junction bases numbered 15, after V lost 2 bases and J lost 0 bases. The CDR3 is made up of 20 amino acids. Germline CDR1 is TSWWSYY and CDR2 is QGS. CDR3 sequence (DNA): TGTGCTCTTGGGGAATTAGAGTACTGGGGGATGAGGGCCTACACCGATAAACTCATCTTT. Amino acids: CALGELEYWGMRAYTDKLIF.

This clone appeared a few times. With a far larger clone one base away, a read error is the likely cause. Other DNA sequences from this sample encode an identical CDR3 as well. The chain links TRDV1 to TRDJ1; the match to TRDD3 covers 12 bases. TCRdb offers no J gene call, so here the DNA was matched to germline to obtain one. Germline assignment: CDR1 TSWWSYY and CDR2 QGS. V lost 3 bases to trimming and J lost 0 bases; unmatched junction nucleotides: 23. The CDR3 is made up of 23 amino acids. The CDR3 nucleotides are TGTGCTCTTGGGGAGCCGGCTAAGAGTAGAATGAACTGGGGGATACCGTACACCGATAAACTCATCTTT. Residues: CALGEPAKSRMNWGIPYTDKLIF.

This clone was observed a few times. The TCRdb record carries a much larger clone's protein, which differs from this DNA's translation at residue 10; a read error is the likely cause, and the protein listed here is the DNA translation. The CDR3: CALGTTKRGHANHTDKLIF. The CDR3 bases are TGTGCTCTTGGGACTACCAAGCGGGGACACGCCAATCACACCGATAAACTCATCTTT. The chain couples TRDV1 to TRDJ1, with D possibly matching TRDD3 (5 bases). TCRdb is silent on the J gene; assignment here came from matching the DNA to germline. V was shortened by 5 bases and J by 0 bases, with 25 bases between the two germline ends. The CDR3 contains 19 residues. CDR1 TSWWSYY and CDR2 QGS come from the germline V gene.

This clone has a handful of counts. The protein held in TCRdb is that of a much larger clone and does not match this DNA's translation at residue 18, likely because of a read error; the protein shown is translated from the DNA. The chain employs TRDV1 and TRDJ1, with 7 bases aligning to TRDD3. Germline CDR1 TSWWSYY, CDR2 QGS. This CDR3 is built from 21 residues. CDR3 sequence reads: CALGDPPLGTGRIREPDELIF. For the CDR3, the DNA is TGTGCTCTTGGGGATCCTCCCCTGGGGACGGGGCGGATACGGGAACCCGATGAACTCATCTTT.

This clone appeared a few times. The TCRdb protein, from a much larger clone, departs from this DNA's translation at residue 18, likely by read error; the protein shown derives from the DNA. The V gene is TRDV1, the J gene TRDJ1; 8 bases map to TRDD3. TCRdb leaves out the J gene; it was filled in here by matching the DNA to germline. Per the germline V gene, CDR1 is TSWWSYY and CDR2 is QGS. The CDR3 extends over 26 amino acids. Trimming took 0 bases from V and 2 from J; bases not matched to a gene: 35. The CDR3 here is CALGELEPENIVSRVLGGTRTDKLIF. CDR3 coding DNA: TGTGCTCTTGGGGAACTAGAGCCAGAGAATATCGTGTCTCGAGTACTGGGGGGTACAAGGACCGATAAACTCATCTTT.

Remarks on this clone: A far larger clone is just one base off, so this is likely a read error. Other DNA sequences of this sample code for an identical CDR3. The CDR3 nucleotides are TGTGCTCTTGGGGATCCCGAATCTCCTTACTGGGGAATGTTTGATAAACTCATCTTT. It specifies CALGDPESPYWGMFDKLIF. The genes are TRDV1 and TRDJ1; 7 positions agree with TRDD3. The ends lost 3 bases at V and 5 bases at J; junction bases unmatched: 21. The CDR3 totals 19 residues. Germline V gives CDR1 TSWWSYY, CDR2 QGS.

This clone was observed a handful of times. A far larger clone is off by one base, so a read error is likely. Here the V gene is TRDV1, but the J gene went uncalled; TRDD3 is taken as the D call from the table, unchecked against the DNA. The CDR3 extends over 18 amino acids. From germline, CDR1 is TSWWSYY and CDR2 QGS. Here the CDR3 reads CALGVHRAQVEYTDKLIF. In DNA form, the CDR3 reads TGTGCTCTTGGGGTCCATCGAGCCCAGGTCGAGTACACCGATAAACTCATCTTC.

Remarks on this clone: TCRdb records a much larger clone's protein for this DNA, with a difference at residue 7 that likely arises from a read error; the protein given is the translation of the DNA. The chain couples TRDV1 to TRDJ1, with D unclear. As TCRdb names no J gene, one was assigned here on the basis of a DNA match to germline. From germline, CDR1 is TSWWSYY and CDR2 QGS. V lost 3 bases, J lost 0 bases, and 14 bases lay in between. The CDR3 extends over 16 amino acids. The CDR3 sequence is CALGDTLGRYTDKLIF. The CDR3 DNA sequence: TGTGCTCTTGGGGACACCTTGGGACGATACACCGATAAACTCATCTTT.

In regard to this clone: This likely stems from a read error, as it lies one base from a far larger clone. The sample carries other DNA sequences with the same CDR3. The J gene is uncalled and the V gene is TRDV2; the table's D call of TRDD3 was not tested on the DNA. The germline CDR1 and CDR2 sequences are GEAIGNYY and EKD. This CDR3 spans 21 amino acids. The CDR3 loop is CACVRLPEHKGDTGYTDKLIF. CDR3 sequence (DNA): TGTGCCTGTGTGAGGTTACCGGAACACAAGGGGGATACGGGGTACACCGATAAGCTCATCTTT.

This clone was seen ten or more times. This chain links TRDV2 with TRDJ1, with 10 nucleotides matching TRDD3. TCRdb records no J gene; here it was assigned by comparing the DNA to germline. This CDR3 has 14 amino acids. Germline CDR1 and CDR2: GEAIGNYY and EKD. The V segment lost 2 bases and the J segment 5 bases; nucleotides outside the gene matches: 4. CDR3 loop: CACDILGDKDKLIF. The DNA for the CDR3 is TGTGCCTGTGACATTCTGGGGGATAAAGATAAACTCATCTTT.

This clone showed up just a few times. The protein given by TCRdb reflects a much larger clone and differs at residue 12 from this DNA's translation, likely from a read error; the protein shown is the DNA's translation. The chain joins TRDV1 to TRDJ1, with D unclear. Germline matching of the DNA provided the J gene here, since TCRdb leaves it blank. Trimming left V 2 bases short and J 1 base short, with 20 bases between. The CDR3 runs 18 residues. Per germline, CDR1 TSWWSYY and CDR2 QGS. The CDR3 nucleotides read TGTGCTCTTGGGGAAGCCCTAGGGGTGGAGAGACGCACCGATAAACTCATCTTT. This codes for CALGEALGVERRTDKLIF.

Note on this clone: The TCRdb protein comes from a much larger clone and disagrees with this DNA's translation at residue 3, likely due to a read error; the protein given here is derived from the DNA. CDR3 sequence (DNA): TGTGCTTTTGGGGAACCGGTAATGATCGCCCTCCAGTACTGGTTATGGACCGGGACCGATAAACTCATCTTT. Protein product: CAFGEPVMIALQYWLWTGTDKLIF. This chain joins TRDV1 and TRDJ1, with D possibly TRDD3 on 5 matching bases. No J segment appears in TCRdb, so it was assigned here by matching the sequence to germline. Germline CDR1 is TSWWSYY and CDR2 is QGS. The length of the CDR3 is 24 residues.

This clone was found a few times. The mismatch at residue 9 between this DNA's translation and the TCRdb protein of a much larger clone likely reflects a read error; the protein shown is translated from the DNA. V is TRDV3 and J is TRDJ1; TRDD3 might be the D (6 bases). This CDR3 comprises 17 residues. Trimming removed 4 bases at V and 4 bases at J, with 28 bases between. Germline V gene sequence: CDR1 TVYSNPD, CDR2 GDNSRS (reference sequence). CDR3 bases: TGTGCCTCTCATGCCGCCTCTGGGGTATACTGTCACGATAAACTCATCTTT. This translates into CASHAASGVYCHDKLIF.

The sample holds many counts of this clone. V and J are TRDV1 and TRDJ1; 10 nucleotides line up with TRDD3. Germline CDR1 and CDR2: TSWWSYY and QGS. Trimming at V came to 9 bases and at J to 0 bases, leaving 16 bases not matched to a gene. The CDR3 spans 18 residues. CDR3 protein: CALTFVLGDSPYTDKLIF. The CDR3 bases are TGTGCTCTCACCTTTGTACTGGGGGATTCTCCCTACACCGATAAACTCATCTTT.

Regarding this clone: The protein in TCRdb stems from a much larger clone and differs at residue 17 from this DNA's translation, likely a read error; here the protein is translated from the DNA. The V gene is listed as TRDV2; no J gene was called; the table's TRDD3 call for D was not verified on the DNA. Germline CDR1 GEAIGNYY, CDR2 EKD. The CDR3 runs to 19 residues. CDR3 region: CACDTFSYGGYGYTDKRIF. In nucleotides, the CDR3 is TGTGCCTGTGACACCTTTTCCTACGGGGGATACGGGTACACCGATAAACGCATCTTT.

This clone was detected only a few times. The mismatch at residue 11 between this DNA's translation and the TCRdb protein of a much larger clone likely reflects a read error; the protein shown is translated from the DNA. The V gene call reads TRDV1; no J gene was called; TRDD3 is taken as the D call from the table, unchecked against the DNA. Germline V gene sequence: CDR1 TSWWSYY, CDR2 QGS. The CDR3 covers 24 residues. CDR3 DNA: TGTGCTCTTGGGGAACTCCTTATACTACCCAGAGTATGGGGGATACGCCAGGAGGACCTAAAGTTCATCTTT. Translated: CALGELLILPRVWGIRQEDLKFIF.

This clone was observed at least ten times. V usage is TRDV2 and J usage is TRDJ1; 8 nucleotides match TRDD3. TCRdb leaves out the J gene; it was filled in here by matching the DNA to germline. V shed 3 bases, J shed 0 bases, and the junction held 8 bases outside the gene matches. Germline lookup yields CDR1 GEAIGNYY and CDR2 EKD. CDR3 length: 16 residues. The CDR3: CACDPLGESYTDKLIF. In nucleotides, the CDR3 is TGTGCCTGTGACCCCCTGGGGGAATCGTACACCGATAAACTCATCTTT.

This clone was seen more than once but under ten times. TCRdb's listed protein matches a much larger clone and diverges from this DNA's translation at residue 15, likely through a read error; the protein shown comes from the DNA. The CDR3 nucleotides are TGTGCTCTTGGGGAACTAAGGCACTACTTCGGATACCTGAGGCTCACCGATAAACTCATCTTT. Translated, it gives CALGELRHYFGYLRLTDKLIF. This chain connects TRDV1 to TRDJ1; D may be TRDD3 (6 bases). No J gene was available from TCRdb, and it was assigned here by a germline match of the DNA. Trimming shortened V by 0 bases and J by 1 base, and 27 bases separated the two germline ends. This CDR3 has 21 amino acids. Germline V gene sequence: CDR1 TSWWSYY, CDR2 QGS.

This clone was seen at least ten times. The chain joins TRDV1 to TRDJ1; 13 positions agree with TRDD3. J was trimmed by 0 bases and V by 0 bases; bases with no gene match: 43. CDR1 is TSWWSYY and CDR2 is QGS in the germline V gene. There are 31 residues in the CDR3. The CDR3 DNA is TGTGCTCTTGGGGAACTAACTCCTTCCTTGTACCCACTGGGGGATACGCCCCCCCTCGAGGAGATAGTCCGGTACACCGATAAACTCATCTTT. Amino acids: CALGELTPSLYPLGDTPPLEEIVRYTDKLIF.

This clone was detected only a few times. A far larger clone differs by one base, so this is likely a read error. At the DNA level, this CDR3 is encoded by other sequences in the same sample as well. The J gene went uncalled, whereas the V gene is TRDV2. The germline V gene encodes CDR1 GEAIGNYY and CDR2 EKD. The CDR3 has 15 amino acids. The CDR3 coding sequence is TGTGCCTGTGACCCTATCGAACCCCACACCGATAAGCTCATCTTT. Its translation: CACDPIEPHTDKLIF.

This clone was picked up many times. V usage is TRDV1 and J usage is TRDJ1; the D gene is possibly TRDD2 (5 bases). In germline, CDR1 is TSWWSYY, CDR2 QGS. Trimming stripped 2 bases from V and 0 bases from J, with 22 bases between. The CDR3 extends over 19 amino acids. The CDR3 sequence is CALGEGPYRGWSYTDKLIF. The CDR3 region has the DNA TGTGCTCTTGGGGAAGGTCCCTACCGTGGTTGGTCGTACACCGATAAACTCATCTTT.

In this sample, this clone turned up a few times. Only one base separates this from a far larger clonotype, so it likely reflects a read error. Other DNA sequences in this sample translate to the same CDR3. The CDR3 DNA follows: TGTGCCCTTGGGGTGGTGGTCGATACCCCGCGGTTATACTGGGGTTATACCGATAAACTCATCTTT. It is translated as CALGVVVDTPRLYWGYTDKLIF. This chain uses TRDV1 with TRDJ1, with 7 positions matching TRDD3. TCRdb gives no J gene; it was assigned here by matching the DNA to germline. The germline V gene has CDR1 TSWWSYY and CDR2 QGS. The CDR3 runs 22 residues.

This clone was seen only a few times. Translating this DNA gives a protein that differs at residues 12 and 13 from the TCRdb one, which belongs to a much larger clone; a read error is likely, and the protein shown is this translation. The gene calls are TRDV1 and TRDJ1; 10 bases align to TRDD3. Assignment of the J gene here rests on matching the DNA to germline, because TCRdb gives none. This CDR3 contains 17 residues. Losses at the gene ends were 1 base for V and 5 bases for J; bases not matched to a gene: 10. Germline CDR1 reads TSWWSYY; CDR2 reads QGS. CDR3 DNA: TGTGCTCTTGGGGAACACCTAAGGGGGGATACGCGGGATAAACTCATCTTT. Its protein is CALGEHLRGDTRDKLIF.

This clone turned up a few times. This likely reflects a read error, since a far larger clone is one base away. Distinct nucleotide sequences in the sample also encode this CDR3. The J gene is TRDJ1, the V gene TRDV1; D may match TRDD2 or TRDD3 (5 bases each). Germline CDR1 TSWWSYY, CDR2 QGS. This CDR3 spans 16 amino acids. The CDR3 is CALGDLRGEVTDKLIF. The CDR3 DNA reads as TGTGCTCTCGGGGACCTACGAGGGGAAGTCACCGATAAACTCATCTTT.

In its sample, this clone was seen many times. A much more abundant neighbour one base away suggests this may be a read error. The CDR3 sequence is CALGVSGYWGMAGLIF. The CDR3 region has the DNA TGTGCTCTTGGGGTTTCAGGGTACTGGGGGATGGCAGGACTCATCTTT. The V gene is TRDV1, the J gene TRDJ1; TRDD3 matches 10 bases. J was trimmed by 10 bases and V by 4 bases; bases with no gene match: 15. This CDR3 is 16 amino acids long. Germline V CDR1 and CDR2: TSWWSYY, QGS.